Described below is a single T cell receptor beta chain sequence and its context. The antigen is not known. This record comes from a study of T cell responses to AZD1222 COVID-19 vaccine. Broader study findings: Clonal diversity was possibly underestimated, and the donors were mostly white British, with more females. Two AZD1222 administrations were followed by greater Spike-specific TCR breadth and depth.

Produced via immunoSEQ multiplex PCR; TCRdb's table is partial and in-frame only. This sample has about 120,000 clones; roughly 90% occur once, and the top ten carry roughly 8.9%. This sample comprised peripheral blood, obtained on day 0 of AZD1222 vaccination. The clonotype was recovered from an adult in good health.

The CDR3 sequence is CASSRAGNEQFF. CDR3 sequence (DNA): TGTGCCAGCAGCAGGGCGGGTAATGAGCAGTTCTTC. The J gene is TRBJ2-1, the V gene TRBV6-5, with D perhaps assigned TRBD1 or TRBD2 (5 bases each). Per germline, CDR1 MNHEY and CDR2 SVGAGI. The CDR3 sequence is 12 residues long. Trimming took 6 bases from V and 7 from J, leaving 10 bases between them.